This entry lists 26 T cell receptor beta chains sequenced from one sample in a study of T cell responses to AZD1222 COVID-19 vaccine. Profiling relied on immunoSEQ multiplex PCR, and the TCRdb table lists in-frame clones only, not all of them. The sample contains hundreds of thousands of clones, approximately 94% of which appear only once. The sample here was peripheral blood, taken on day 0 of MenACWY control vaccination. These receptors originate from an adult in good health.

A few counts support this clone. V usage is TRBV5-1 and J usage is TRBJ2-7, with 7 bases that match TRBD1. Trimming took 2 bases from V and 0 from J; bases not matched to a gene: 11. Per the germline V gene, CDR1 is SGHRS and CDR2 is YFSETQ. The CDR3 totals 17 residues. CDR3: CASSLFGAGTVSYEQYF. The CDR3 DNA reads TGCGCCAGCAGCTTATTCGGGGCCGGGACAGTCTCCTACGAGCAGTACTTC. Combining the CDR3 with reference TRBV5-1 and TRBJ2-7 gives the whole variable domain KAGVTQTPRYLIKTRGQQVTLSCSPISGHRSVSWYQQTPGQGLQFLFEYFSETQRNKGNFPGRFSGRQFSNSRSEMNVSTLELGDSALYLCASSLFGAGTVSYEQYFGPGTRLTVT.

This sequence joins TRBV4-3 and TRBJ1-5; no clear D. V was shortened by 0 bases and J by 2 bases, with 11 bases between the two germline ends. There are 16 residues in the CDR3. Germline-derived CDR1 and CDR2 are LGHNA and YSLEER. The CDR3: CASSQDWVLGNQPQHF. The CDR3 coding sequence is TGCGCCAGCAGCCAAGATTGGGTATTGGGCAATCAGCCCCAGCATTTT.

The chain couples TRBV6-1 to TRBJ2-3, with D possibly being TRBD1 or TRBD2 (6 bases each). This CDR3 is built from 16 residues. The germline gives CDR1 MNHNS, CDR2 SASEGT. V dropped 2 bases and J dropped 2 bases, with 14 bases sitting between them. CDR3 in amino acids: CASSEPPGAHTDTQYF. DNA of the CDR3: TGTGCCAGCAGTGAACCCCCGGGGGCGCACACAGATACGCAGTATTTT.

CDR3: CASSASATSTDTQYF. CDR3 nucleotide sequence: TGTGCCAGCAGCGCTTCGGCGACTAGCACAGATACGCAGTATTTT. The chain carries TRBV9 and TRBJ2-3; D gene uncertain. The germline CDR1 and CDR2 sequences are SGDLS and YYNGEE. The CDR3 is made up of 15 amino acids. Between the trimmed V and J ends, which lost 3 bases and 0 bases, there was a span of 11 bases.

The chain has TRBV7-2 and TRBJ1-3; D gene unclear. The CDR3 is 12 amino acids. The V gene's germline CDR1 is SGHTA and CDR2 FQGNSA. The V gene lost 1 base and the J gene lost 4 bases, with 2 bases spanning the gap. CDR3 amino acids: CASSLGGNTIYF. CDR3 nucleotide sequence: TGTGCCAGCAGCTTAGGCGGAAACACCATATATTTT.

This clone came up a few times. The chain carries TRBV2 and TRBJ1-4; 7 nucleotides agree with TRBD1. This CDR3 has 15 residues. Looked up from germline, CDR1 is SNHLY and CDR2 is FYNNEI. The V segment lost 7 bases and the J segment 5 bases; nucleotides outside the gene matches: 10. The CDR3 DNA follows: TGTGCCAGCAAAAGAGGACAGGCGACAAATGAAAAACTGTTTTTT. It translates to CASKRGQATNEKLFF.

In its sample, this clone was seen once. CDR3: CASSPQNAGPGNEQFF. CDR3 sequence (DNA): TGTGCCAGCTCACCCCAGAATGCGGGGCCGGGCAATGAGCAGTTCTTC. V and J are TRBV18 and TRBJ2-1; tentatively, D is TRBD2 (6 bases). Deletions cut 3 bases from V and 6 bases from J, with 18 bases between. Per the germline V gene, CDR1 is KGHSH and CDR2 is LQKENI. The CDR3 spans 16 residues.

V gene TRBV3-1 (or the pseudogene TRBV3-2) combines with J gene TRBJ2-2; 9 bases fit TRBD2. CDR3 length equals 15 residues. Looked up from germline, CDR1 is LGHDT and CDR2 is YNNKEL (reference sequence). V gave up 1 base and J gave up 6 bases; unmatched junction bases: 3. The CDR3 here is CASSQGLAGSGELFF. DNA for the CDR3: TGTGCCAGCAGCCAAGGGCTAGCGGGGTCCGGGGAGCTGTTTTTT.

This clone came up once. V gene TRBV12-3 or TRBV12-4 combines with J gene TRBJ2-4; D remains ambiguous. The CDR3 runs 10 residues. V dropped 8 bases and J dropped 9 bases, with 8 bases sitting between them. The CDR3 sequence: CASATRIQYF. The CDR3 bases are TGTGCCAGCGCTACTCGCATTCAGTACTTC.

The CDR3 loop reads CASSREGFSNQPQHF. The CDR3 DNA is TGTGCCAGCAGCCGCGAGGGGTTTAGCAATCAGCCCCAGCATTTT. The rearrangement joins TRBV6-2 or TRBV6-3 to TRBJ1-5; tentatively, D is TRBD1 (5 bases). Germline CDR1 is MNHEY and CDR2 is SVGEGT. This CDR3 is 15 amino acids long. The ends were cut back, 6 bases at V and 0 bases at J, with 12 bases in the middle.

The table lists this clone with a count of one. V is TRBV12-3 or TRBV12-4 and J is TRBJ2-5; D is undetermined. V gave up 5 bases and J gave up 4 bases, with 11 bases separating them. This CDR3 contains 13 residues. The CDR3 is CASSLRIVETQYF. CDR3 bases: TGTGCCAGCAGTCTCCGGATAGTAGAGACCCAGTACTTC.

The rearrangement joins TRBV28 to TRBJ1-5, with D possibly TRBD1 on 6 matching bases. Per the germline V gene, CDR1 is MDHEN and CDR2 is SYDVKM. The length of the CDR3 is 16 residues. The germline V and J ends were trimmed by 5 bases and 0 bases, with 14 bases remaining between them. CDR3 sequence (DNA): TGTGCCAGCAGTCCGCTGACAGGTGTTAGCAATCAGCCCCAGCATTTT. Its protein product is CASSPLTGVSNQPQHF.

Comments on this clone: The identical CDR3 is also encoded by other nucleotide sequences in the sample. The V call is TRBV18, the J call TRBJ2-1, with D uncertain. CDR3 length equals 13 residues. Germline assignment: CDR1 KGHSH and CDR2 LQKENI. V shed 0 bases and J shed 3 bases, with 3 bases lying between them. CDR3 protein: CASSPPGYNEQFF. In nucleotides, the CDR3 is TGTGCCAGCTCACCACCGGGCTACAATGAGCAGTTCTTC.

The chain carries TRBV19 and TRBJ1-1; D gene uncertain. The germline V and J ends were trimmed by 5 bases and 0 bases, with 10 bases remaining between them. Germline CDR1 reads LNHDA; CDR2 reads SQIVND (reference sequence). The CDR3 totals 14 residues. The CDR3 spells CASSASRMNTEAFF. In DNA form, the CDR3 reads TGTGCCAGTAGTGCGTCCCGCATGAACACTGAAGCTTTCTTT.

Comments on this clone: The same CDR3 also results from other DNA sequences found in this sample. The chain combines TRBV6-5 with TRBJ2-2; D is unclear. Germline CDR1 is MNHEY and CDR2 is SVGAGI. There are 12 residues in the CDR3. Deletions cut 3 bases from V and 2 bases from J, with 1 base between. The CDR3 DNA follows: TGTGCCAGCAGTTATAACACCGGGGAGCTGTTTTTT. Translated: CASSYNTGELFF.

This chain connects TRBV7-2 to TRBJ1-5, with no clear D. Germline CDR1 reads SGHTA; CDR2 reads FQGNSA. V was clipped by 5 bases and J by 0 bases, with 11 bases between them. The CDR3 is made up of 15 amino acids. The CDR3 DNA follows: TGTGCCAGCAGCGCTTGGGTAGCTAGCAATCAGCCCCAGCATTTT. It codes for CASSAWVASNQPQHF.

The chain joins TRBV7-3 to TRBJ1-2, with D possibly being TRBD1 (6 bases). Germline loops: CDR1 SGHTA, CDR2 FQGTGA. V was trimmed by 5 bases and J by 1 base, leaving 8 bases between them. The CDR3 is 13 amino acids. CDR3 loop: CASSRDNNYGYTF. CDR3 sequence (DNA): TGTGCCAGCAGCCGGGACAATAACTATGGCTACACCTTC.

The V call is TRBV5-1, the J call TRBJ1-3; D is uncertain. The CDR3 totals 17 residues. Trimming stripped 0 bases from V and 0 bases from J, with 13 bases between. Germline V lookup: CDR1 SGHRS, CDR2 YFSETQ. In DNA, the CDR3 is TGCGCCAGCAGCTTGGCCTCGAGGGCGGCCTCTGGAAACACCATATATTTT. Protein product: CASSLASRAASGNTIYF. Full variable domain (missing parts from reference TRBV5-1 and TRBJ1-3): KAGVTQTPRYLIKTRGQQVTLSCSPISGHRSVSWYQQTPGQGLQFLFEYFSETQRNKGNFPGRFSGRQFSNSRSEMNVSTLELGDSALYLCASSLASRAASGNTIYFGEGSWLTVV.

The gene calls are TRBV5-1 and TRBJ2-1, with TRBD2 identical over 8 bases. V trimming: 4 bases; J trimming: 6 bases; junction bases outside the gene matches: 3. Germline lookup yields CDR1 SGHRS and CDR2 YFSETQ. CDR3 length: 13 amino acids. The CDR3 nucleotides are TGCGCCAGCAGCCCGGGGGGGATCAATGAGCAGTTCTTC. It is translated as CASSPGGINEQFF.

The V gene is TRBV28, the J gene TRBJ1-2; TRBD1 agrees at 9 bases. Germline-derived CDR1 and CDR2 are MDHEN and SYDVKM. V was pared by 3 bases and J by 4 bases, with 3 bases of the junction left unmatched. The CDR3 contains 14 residues. CDR3 protein: CASSFGQGIYGYTF. CDR3 coding DNA: TGTGCCAGCAGTTTTGGACAGGGGATCTATGGCTACACCTTC.

The chain recombines TRBV10-3 with TRBJ2-7; 10 nucleotides align to TRBD1. From germline, CDR1 is ENHRY and CDR2 SYGVKD. This CDR3 contains 14 residues. J lost 4 bases, V lost 3 bases, and 3 bases had no gene match. CDR3 residues: CAISEGTGVYEQYF. The CDR3 DNA reads TGTGCCATCAGTGAAGGGACAGGGGTTTACGAGCAGTACTTC.

V gene TRBV19 combines with J gene TRBJ1-1; TRBD1 is a possible D gene (6 bases). Germline assignment: CDR1 LNHDA and CDR2 SQIVND (reference sequence). This CDR3 has 14 amino acids. With 4 bases removed from V and 6 bases from J, the gap between germline ends came to 15 bases. The CDR3 spells CASSSQGFFAEAFF. In DNA, the CDR3 is TGTGCCAGTAGTAGTCAGGGGTTTTTCGCTGAAGCTTTCTTT.

The rearrangement uses TRBV28 and TRBJ1-4, with 7 bases that match TRBD1. Germline V gene sequence: CDR1 MDHEN, CDR2 SYDVKM. The V gene end was trimmed by 4 bases and the J gene end by 2 bases; junction bases not matched to a gene: 7. The CDR3 has 16 amino acids. CDR3 region: CASSWEQGYTNEKLFF. The CDR3 DNA sequence: TGTGCCAGCAGTTGGGAACAGGGGTATACTAATGAAAAACTGTTTTTT.

This clone was seen only once. In DNA, the CDR3 is TGTGCCTGGCAAGGGCAGGGGGTTGGTGAAGCTTTCTTT. This encodes CAWQGQGVGEAFF. This chain joins TRBV30 and TRBJ1-1, with 7 bases lining up with TRBD1. Germline CDR1 and CDR2: GTSNPN and SVGIG (reference sequence). The CDR3 spans 13 residues. V gave up 5 bases and J gave up 7 bases; unmatched junction bases: 10.

V and J are TRBV5-1 and TRBJ1-4; unclear D gene. The CDR3 has 14 amino acids. Germline CDR1 SGHRS, CDR2 YFSETQ. The V end lost 1 base, the J end lost 5 bases, and 9 bases lay between the germline ends. This CDR3 reads CASSLKPPNEKLFF. CDR3 coding DNA: TGCGCCAGCAGCTTGAAGCCACCCAATGAAAAACTGTTTTTT.

The chain employs TRBV10-3 and TRBJ1-1, with 10 bases matching TRBD1. The J segment lost 6 bases and the V segment lost 3 bases, leaving 7 bases of the junction unmatched. The CDR3 totals 15 residues. Germline lookup yields CDR1 ENHRY and CDR2 SYGVKD. CDR3 sequence reads: CAISDLTGGPAEAFF. Written as DNA, the CDR3 is TGTGCCATCAGTGATTTGACAGGGGGCCCTGCTGAAGCTTTCTTT.